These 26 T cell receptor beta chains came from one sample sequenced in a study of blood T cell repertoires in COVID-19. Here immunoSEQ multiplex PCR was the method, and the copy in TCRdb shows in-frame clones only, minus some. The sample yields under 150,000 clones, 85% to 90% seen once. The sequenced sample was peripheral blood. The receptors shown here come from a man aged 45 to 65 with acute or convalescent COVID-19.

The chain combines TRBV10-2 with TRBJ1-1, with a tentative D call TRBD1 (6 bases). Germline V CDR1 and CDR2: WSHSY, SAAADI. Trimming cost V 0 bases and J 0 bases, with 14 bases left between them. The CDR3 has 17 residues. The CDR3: CASSESGWGLMNTEAFF. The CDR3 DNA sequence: TGCGCCAGCAGTGAGTCGGGTTGGGGGCTCATGAACACTGAAGCTTTCTTT.

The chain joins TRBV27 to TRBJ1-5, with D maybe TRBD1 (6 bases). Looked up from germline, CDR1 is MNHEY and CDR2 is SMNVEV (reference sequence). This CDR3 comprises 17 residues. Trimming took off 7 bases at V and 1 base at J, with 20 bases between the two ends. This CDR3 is CASIPGTRGRSNQPQHF. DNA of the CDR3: TGTGCCAGCATTCCCGGGACAAGGGGGAGAAGCAATCAGCCCCAGCATTTT.

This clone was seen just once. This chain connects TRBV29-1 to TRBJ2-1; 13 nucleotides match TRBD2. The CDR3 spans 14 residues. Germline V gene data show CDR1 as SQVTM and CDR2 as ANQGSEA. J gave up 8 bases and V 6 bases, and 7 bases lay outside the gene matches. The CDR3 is CSVPGLAGPDEQFF. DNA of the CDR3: TGCAGCGTCCCGGGACTAGCGGGACCCGATGAGCAGTTCTTC.

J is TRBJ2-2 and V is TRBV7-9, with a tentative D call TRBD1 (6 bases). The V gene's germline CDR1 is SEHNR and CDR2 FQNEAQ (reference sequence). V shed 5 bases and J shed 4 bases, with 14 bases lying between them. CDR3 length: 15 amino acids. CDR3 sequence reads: CASSAWGLVTGELFF. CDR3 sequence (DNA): TGTGCCAGCAGCGCCTGGGGGCTTGTCACCGGGGAGCTGTTTTTT.

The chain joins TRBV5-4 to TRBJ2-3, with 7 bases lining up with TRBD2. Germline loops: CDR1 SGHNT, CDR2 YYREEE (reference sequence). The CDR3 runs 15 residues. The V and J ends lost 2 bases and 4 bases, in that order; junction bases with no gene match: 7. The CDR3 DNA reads TGTGCCAGCAGCTTACGGGGAGGGTTGGCAGATACGCAGTATTTT. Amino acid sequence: CASSLRGGLADTQYF.

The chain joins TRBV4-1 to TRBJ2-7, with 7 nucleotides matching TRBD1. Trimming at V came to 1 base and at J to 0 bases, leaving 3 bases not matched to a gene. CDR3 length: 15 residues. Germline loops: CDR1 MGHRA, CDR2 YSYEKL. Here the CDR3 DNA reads TGCGCCAGCAGCCAAGGTCAGGGGGTCTCCTACGAGCAGTACTTC. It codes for CASSQGQGVSYEQYF.

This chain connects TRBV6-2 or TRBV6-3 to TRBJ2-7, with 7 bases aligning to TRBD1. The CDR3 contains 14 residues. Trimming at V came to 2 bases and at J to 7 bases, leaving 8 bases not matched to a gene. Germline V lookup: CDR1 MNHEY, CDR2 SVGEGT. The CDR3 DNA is TGTGCCAGCAGTTACGGGGATTCCAGGGGGGAGCAGTACTTC. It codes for CASSYGDSRGEQYF.

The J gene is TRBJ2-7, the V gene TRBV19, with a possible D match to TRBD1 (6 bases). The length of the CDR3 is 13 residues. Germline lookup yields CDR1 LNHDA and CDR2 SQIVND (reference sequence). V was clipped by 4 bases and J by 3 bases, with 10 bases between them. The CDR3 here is CASSRGRGYEQYF. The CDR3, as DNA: TGTGCCAGTAGTAGGGGCAGGGGCTACGAGCAGTACTTC.

CDR3 DNA: TGTGCCACCACACTGCTAGCGGGAACCTACGAGCAGTACTTC. Protein product: CATTLLAGTYEQYF. The chain links TRBV24-1 to TRBJ2-7; 9 nucleotides line up with TRBD2. In germline, CDR1 is KGHDR, CDR2 SFDVKD. V lost 8 bases and J lost 2; bases outside the gene matches: 6. The CDR3 spans 14 residues.

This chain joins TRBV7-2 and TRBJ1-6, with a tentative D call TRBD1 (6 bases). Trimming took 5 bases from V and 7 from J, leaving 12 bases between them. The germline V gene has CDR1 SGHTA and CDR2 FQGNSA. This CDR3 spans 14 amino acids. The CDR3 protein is CASSRTALNSPLHF. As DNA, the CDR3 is TGTGCCAGCAGCCGGACAGCCTTAAATTCACCCCTCCACTTT. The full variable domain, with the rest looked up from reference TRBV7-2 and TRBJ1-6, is GAGVSQSPSNKVTEKGKDVELRCDPISGHTALYWYRQSLGQGLEFLIYFQGNSAPDKSGLPSDRFSAERTGGSVSTLTIQRTQQEDSAVYLCASSRTALNSPLHFGNGTRLTVT.

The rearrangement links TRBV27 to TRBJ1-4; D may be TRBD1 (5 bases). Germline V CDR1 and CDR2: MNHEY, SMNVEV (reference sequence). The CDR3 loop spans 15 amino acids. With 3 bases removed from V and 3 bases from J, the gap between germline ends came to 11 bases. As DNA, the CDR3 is TGTGCCAGCAGTTTTGGGTCAGGGCCTAATGAAAAACTGTTTTTT. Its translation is CASSFGSGPNEKLFF.

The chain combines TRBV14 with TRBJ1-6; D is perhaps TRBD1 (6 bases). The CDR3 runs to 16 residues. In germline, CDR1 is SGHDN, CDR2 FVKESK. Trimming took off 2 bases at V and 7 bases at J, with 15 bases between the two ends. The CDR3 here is CASSQSQDRANSPLHF. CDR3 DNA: TGTGCCAGCAGCCAATCCCAGGACAGAGCGAATTCACCCCTCCACTTT.

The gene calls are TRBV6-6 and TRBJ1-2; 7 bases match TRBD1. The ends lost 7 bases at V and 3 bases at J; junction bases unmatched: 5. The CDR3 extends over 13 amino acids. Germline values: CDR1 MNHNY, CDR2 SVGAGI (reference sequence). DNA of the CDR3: TGTGCCAGCACGTTACAGGGGTACTATGGCTACACCTTC. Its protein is CASTLQGYYGYTF.

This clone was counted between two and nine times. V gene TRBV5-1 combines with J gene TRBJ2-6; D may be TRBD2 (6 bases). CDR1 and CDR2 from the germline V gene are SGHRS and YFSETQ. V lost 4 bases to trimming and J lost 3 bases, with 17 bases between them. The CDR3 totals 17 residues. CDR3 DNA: TGCGCCAGCAGCCCGGAGGGGCGGGAAGGTGGGGCCAACGTCCTGACTTTC. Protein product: CASSPEGREGGANVLTF. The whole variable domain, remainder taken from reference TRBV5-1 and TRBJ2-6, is KAGVTQTPRYLIKTRGQQVTLSCSPISGHRSVSWYQQTPGQGLQFLFEYFSETQRNKGNFPGRFSGRQFSNSRSEMNVSTLELGDSALYLCASSPEGREGGANVLTFGAGSRLTVL.

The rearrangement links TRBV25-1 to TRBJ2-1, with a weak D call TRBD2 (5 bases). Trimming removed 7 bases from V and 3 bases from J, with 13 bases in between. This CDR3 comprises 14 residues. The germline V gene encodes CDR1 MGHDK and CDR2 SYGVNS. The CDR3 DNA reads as TGTGCCAGCACAAGGACTCATTTCTACAATGAGCAGTTCTTC. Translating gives CASTRTHFYNEQFF.

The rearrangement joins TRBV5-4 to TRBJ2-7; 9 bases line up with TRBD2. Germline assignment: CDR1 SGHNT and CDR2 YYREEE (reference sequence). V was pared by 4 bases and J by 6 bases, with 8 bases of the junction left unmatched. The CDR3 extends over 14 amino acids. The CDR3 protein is CASSRSGSILEQYF. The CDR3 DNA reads TGTGCCAGCAGCCGTAGCGGGAGTATCCTCGAGCAGTACTTC. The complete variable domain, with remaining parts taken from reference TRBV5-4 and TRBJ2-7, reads ETGVTQSPTHLIKTRGQQVTLRCSSQSGHNTVSWYQQALGQGPQFIFQYYREEENGRGNFPPRFSGLQFPNYSSELNVNALELDDSALYLCASSRSGSILEQYFGPGTRLTVT.

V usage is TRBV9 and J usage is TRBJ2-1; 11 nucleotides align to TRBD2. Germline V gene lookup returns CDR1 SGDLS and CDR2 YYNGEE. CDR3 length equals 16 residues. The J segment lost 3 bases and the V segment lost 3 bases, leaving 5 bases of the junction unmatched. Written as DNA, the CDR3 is TGTGCCAGCAGCGGCTCCGGGACTAGCGGCTACAATGAGCAGTTCTTC. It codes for CASSGSGTSGYNEQFF.

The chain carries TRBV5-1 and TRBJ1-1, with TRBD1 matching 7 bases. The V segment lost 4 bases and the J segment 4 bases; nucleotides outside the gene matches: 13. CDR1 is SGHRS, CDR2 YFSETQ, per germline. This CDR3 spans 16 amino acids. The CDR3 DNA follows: TGCGCCAGCAGCCCGAACGTTTTAGGGGGCCTCACTGAAGCTTTCTTT. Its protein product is CASSPNVLGGLTEAFF.

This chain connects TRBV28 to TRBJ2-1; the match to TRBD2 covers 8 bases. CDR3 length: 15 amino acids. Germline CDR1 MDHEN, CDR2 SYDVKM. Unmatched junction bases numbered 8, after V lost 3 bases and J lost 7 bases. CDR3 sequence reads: CASSLFGLALNEQFF. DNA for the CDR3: TGTGCCAGCAGTTTGTTTGGACTAGCCCTAAATGAGCAGTTCTTC.

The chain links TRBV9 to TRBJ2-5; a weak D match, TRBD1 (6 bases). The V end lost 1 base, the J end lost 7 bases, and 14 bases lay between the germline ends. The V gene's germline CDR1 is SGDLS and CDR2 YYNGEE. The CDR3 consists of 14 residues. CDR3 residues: CASSVRDQGGTQYF. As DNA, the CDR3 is TGTGCCAGCAGCGTAAGGGACCAAGGGGGGACCCAGTACTTC.

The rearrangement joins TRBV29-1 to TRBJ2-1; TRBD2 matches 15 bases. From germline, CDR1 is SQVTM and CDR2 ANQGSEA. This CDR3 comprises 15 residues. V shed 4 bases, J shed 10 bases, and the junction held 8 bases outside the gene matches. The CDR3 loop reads CSVGTSGRAQGEQFF. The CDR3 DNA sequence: TGCAGCGTTGGGACTAGCGGGAGGGCCCAGGGGGAGCAGTTCTTC.

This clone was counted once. The CDR3 loop reads CASSEARDTGELFF. CDR3 in DNA: TGTGCCAGCAGTGAAGCGAGGGACACCGGGGAGCTGTTTTTT. The chain links TRBV6-1 to TRBJ2-2; D possibly corresponds to TRBD2 (5 bases). Germline CDR1 MNHNS, CDR2 SASEGT. V lost 0 bases and J lost 3, with 5 bases in between. This CDR3 has 14 residues.

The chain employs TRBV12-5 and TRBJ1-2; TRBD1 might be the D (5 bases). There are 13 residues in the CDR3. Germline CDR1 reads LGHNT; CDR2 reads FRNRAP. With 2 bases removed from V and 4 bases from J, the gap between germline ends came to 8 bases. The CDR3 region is CASGLWGGYGYTF. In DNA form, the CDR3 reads TGTGCTAGTGGTTTGTGGGGGGGCTATGGCTACACCTTC.

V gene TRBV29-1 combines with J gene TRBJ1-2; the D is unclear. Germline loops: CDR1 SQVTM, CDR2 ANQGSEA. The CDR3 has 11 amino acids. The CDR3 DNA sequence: TGCAGTTTCAGGTCTAACTATGGCTACACCTTC. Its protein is CSFRSNYGYTF.

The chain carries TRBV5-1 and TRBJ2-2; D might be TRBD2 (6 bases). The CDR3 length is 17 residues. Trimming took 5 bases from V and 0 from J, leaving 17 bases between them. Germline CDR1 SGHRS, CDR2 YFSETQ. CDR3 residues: CASRAGPRGPNTGELFF. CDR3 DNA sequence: TGCGCCAGCAGGGCGGGGCCGCGCGGGCCGAACACCGGGGAGCTGTTTTTT.

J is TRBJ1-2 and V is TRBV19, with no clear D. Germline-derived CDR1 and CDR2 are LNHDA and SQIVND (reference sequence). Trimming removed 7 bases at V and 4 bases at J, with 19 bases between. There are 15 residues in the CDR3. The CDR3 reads CASISSSLSLYGYTF. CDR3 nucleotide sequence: TGTGCCAGTATTAGCAGTAGCTTATCCCTCTATGGCTACACCTTC.